This T cell receptor (beta chain) originates from a study of graft-versus-host responses after intestinal transplantation (dated by TCRdb to the early 2020s). For the wider study: The transplants that recipients got were multivisceral, liver-intestinal, or isolated intestinal. Instead of going to the commercial service, samples from a few later patients were sequenced in-house on an Illumina MiSeq and processed with MiXCR. Donor T cell macrochimerism was defined as a peak of at least 4% donor T cells among recipient peripheral blood mononuclear cells. After intestinal transplantation, graft-versus-host and host-versus-graft alloreactive T cell clones were followed in the graft, circulation and bone marrow using bulk TCR-beta CDR3 sequencing. Alloreactive clones were identified by sequencing pre-transplant mixed lymphocyte reaction products and comparing them with unstimulated pre-transplant donor and recipient T cells. All recipients received anti-thymocyte globulin induction followed by maintenance tacrolimus and steroids for about three years. A cohort of roughly 25 intestinal transplant recipients, including one retransplant, was enrolled, and a few patients lacking pretransplant specimens were excluded.

To prepare the library, the immunoSEQ multiplex PCR assay was applied. For most patients, high-throughput TCR-beta CDR3 sequencing of genomic DNA was performed by Adaptive Biotechnologies. On the authors' methods: TCR sequencing data for 15 to 20 patients were retrieved from Adaptive's ImmunoSEQ software; three other patients were processed with MiXCR and VDJtools. CDR3 nucleotide sequences shared between donor and recipient were removed because their origin could not be assigned. Alloreactive clones required at least 2-fold expansion over unstimulated cells and minimum CFSE-low frequency of 0.002% (template counts) or 0.001% (read counts). A clone was considered mappable if detected in the sequenced pre-transplant spleen, lymph node, or MLR CFSE-low populations of the donor or recipient. The cumulative frequency of alloreactive clones was calculated as a percentage of all sequences, weighted by copy number. This is the immuneACCESS table as TCRdb keeps it, with only in-frame sequences that have V and J called. A part of the clones is gone; compared with another copy, unresolved V genes explain less than half, and the rest is unexplained. V and J calls and clone size follow that table, whereas D and trimming were derived from the DNA. A total of some 9,300 clones appear in this sample, roughly 89% of them only once. The ten top clones hold approximately 2.3% of the sample.

Blood samples were collected up to 4 times in the first month after transplant and then at least monthly when available. The CDR3 has 15 amino acids, counting the end cysteine and phenylalanine. Just the 45-base CDR3 DNA is kept, in frame starting at base 1. The CDR1 and CDR2 encoded by the germline V gene (reference sequence) are LNHDA and SQIVND. V is trimmed back by 3 bases and J by 4 bases, and the junction contains 5 bases that no gene match accounts for. In this sample, this clone turned up a few times. The clone's antigen remains unknown. No base quality information exists; no much larger clone differs at one position. General conclusions and limits of the study: The conclusions were limited by the relatively low number and heterogeneity of the intestinal transplant patients. GvH clones were detected in recipient bone marrow, and some of these GvH clones were observed earlier in ileal mucosa or blood, consistent with an intestinal mucosal origin. High GvH to HvG T cell clonal ratios were observed in the allografts of patients with donor T cell macrochimerism. Early after transplant, declines in HvG clones were associated with peak levels of circulating GvH clones.

This chain joins TRBV19 to TRBJ1-1; 10 central nucleotides agree with TRBD1. The sequence came from a human patient who received an intestinal transplant, so some T cells may come from the graft donor. The source material was PBMCs, sampled roughly 43 days after intestinal transplant. The CDR3 here reads CASSMRDRGTTEAFF. The DNA is TGTGCCAGTAGTATGAGGGACAGGGGTACCACTGAAGCTTTCTTT.